This T cell receptor (beta chain) was obtained from a study of T cell responses to AZD1222 COVID-19 vaccine. General study results and limits: It was only after the peak T cell response that any repertoires were sampled. Seropositivity was recorded at baseline in only 6 or 7 AZD1222 recipients. Spike-specific TCR repertoires showed rising breadth and depth after two AZD1222 doses.

A word on this clone: Antigen specificity is unknown.

CDR3 size: 16 residues. Per the germline V gene, CDR1 is MNHNY and CDR2 is SVGAGI (reference sequence). V lost 10 bases to trimming and J lost 2 bases; unmatched junction nucleotides: 11. Some clones are missing from TCRdb's copy, which holds only in-frame ones; the method was immunoSEQ multiplex PCR. The sample holds more than 100,000 clones, 91% seen once. The analysis combined second doses at about 4 or about 12 weeks. The sample here was peripheral blood, taken 28 days after the second AZD1222 dose. The chain recombines TRBV6-6 with TRBJ1-4; 9 bases fit TRBD1. The source of this sequence is an adult who received the AZD1222 COVID-19 vaccine. The CDR3 DNA follows: TGTGCCACCCGCACAACAGGGGGCGCGACTAATGAAAAACTGTTTTTT. Its translation: CATRTTGGATNEKLFF.